A selection of T cell receptor beta chains follows, all from one sample in a study of blood T cell repertoires in COVID-19. Clones were read by immunoSEQ multiplex PCR, and TCRdb kept only the in-frame ones, dropping some. The data hold tens of thousands of clones, with roughly 87% observed a single time. Sequences were obtained from peripheral blood. The receptors come from a woman of 80 years or more with acute or convalescent COVID-19. Both conserved end residues are part of each CDR3. The order of the fields is CDR3 DNA, CDR3 protein, J gene, clone size, D gene, V gene. D genes are given only for firm matches. Size is stated for part of the rows, as once, few or many counts, or as a class when the clone is expanded.

TGTGCCAGCAGCTTGGGGACAGGGGACAACGAGCAGTACTTC,CASSLGTGDNEQYF,TRBJ2-7,.,TRBD1,TRBV7-9
TGTGCCAGCTCACCAACCCTCTCGCAGGGCATGAACACTGAAGCTTTCTTT,CASSPTLSQGMNTEAFF,TRBJ1-1,once,.,TRBV18
TGTGCCAGCAGTTTGGGCGGGACAGGGGGAACTGAAGCTTTCTTT,CASSLGGTGGTEAFF,TRBJ1-1,.,TRBD1,TRBV28
TGTGCCAGCAGGGTGACTAGCGGCTACGAGCAGTACTTC,CASRVTSGYEQYF,TRBJ2-7,.,TRBD2,TRBV25-1
TGTGCCAGCAGAAGGGGCAGGGCGGCCGGGGAGCTGTTTTTT,CASRRGRAAGELFF,TRBJ2-2,.,.,TRBV11-3
TGTGCCAGCCAACCCCCGGGACAGTTATCTAACGCCGGAAACACCATATATTTT,CASQPPGQLSNAGNTIYF,TRBJ1-3,once,TRBD1,TRBV28
TGTGCCAGCAGCACGGGGACTAGAGGGAGCAATGAGCAGTTCTTC,CASSTGTRGSNEQFF,TRBJ2-1,.,TRBD2,TRBV5-8
TGTGCCAGCAGCTTTAGGGTAGGGGATGGCTACACCTTC,CASSFRVGDGYTF,TRBJ1-2,.,.,TRBV7-2
TGTGCCAGCAGCCTTCGGGAGGGTTTGAATGAAAAACTGTTTTTT,CASSLREGLNEKLFF,TRBJ1-4,few,.,TRBV9
TGTGCCAGCAGCTCCCAAACGGACAGAGGCGAGCAGTACTTC,CASSSQTDRGEQYF,TRBJ2-7,once,.,TRBV7-6
TGTGCCAGCAGTGACAACAGGGGGCTAGGAAACACCATATATTTT,CASSDNRGLGNTIYF,TRBJ1-3,.,TRBD1,TRBV2
TGTGCCAGCAGCTCCGCTATATCGGATACGCAGTATTTT,CASSSAISDTQYF,TRBJ2-3,.,.,TRBV5-4
TGCGCCAGCAGCTTGGCCGGAGAAGGCAATCAGCCCCAGCATTTT,CASSLAGEGNQPQHF,TRBJ1-5,.,.,TRBV5-1
TGTGCCAGCAGTTTGGACAGGGCGTTGAAGAATTCACCCCTCCACTTT,CASSLDRALKNSPLHF,TRBJ1-6,.,TRBD1,TRBV4-2
TGTGCCACCGAGGCTAGCGGGAGAATCACCGGGGAGCTGTTTTTT,CATEASGRITGELFF,TRBJ2-2,.,TRBD2,TRBV24-1
TGTGCCAGCAGTGAAGGGGGACAGATAGTCTATGGCTACACCTTC,CASSEGGQIVYGYTF,TRBJ1-2,.,TRBD1,TRBV2
TGTGCCAGCAGCTTGGAAGGACTTCCAATCTCCTACGAGCAGTACTTC,CASSLEGLPISYEQYF,TRBJ2-7,.,.,TRBV5-6